This T cell receptor (beta chain) originates from a study of blood T cell repertoires in COVID-19. Study-level information: PBMCs, B-cell-depleted T cells, or T cells provided the cDNA or gDNA that made up the material.

Cohort 3 recovered donors had two negative PCRs, clearance, or symptom resolution. This table comes from immunoSEQ multiplex PCR, and its TCRdb copy is limited to in-frame clones, with some not included. Of a few hundred thousand clones in the sample, approximately 83% were seen once. The CDR3 loop spans 14 amino acids. Losses at the gene ends were 0 bases for V and 7 bases for J; bases not matched to a gene: 4. Germline assignment: CDR1 SGHDT and CDR2 YYEEEE. The sequence was obtained from a woman aged 60-75 years who had recovered from COVID-19. Material: PBMCs or T cells enriched from blood (not recorded which). V gene TRBV5-6 combines with J gene TRBJ1-5; 7 bases fit TRBD1. In DNA, the CDR3 is TGTGCCAGCAGCTTGGCAGGGGGTGGGCAGCCCCAGCATTTT. Translated, it gives CASSLAGGGQPQHF.